Listed below are T cell receptor beta chains from one sample, sequenced in a study of T cell responses to AZD1222 COVID-19 vaccine. This table comes from immunoSEQ multiplex PCR, and its TCRdb copy is limited to in-frame clones, with some not included. The table has around 180,000 clones, around 94% seen once. The specimen was peripheral blood, collected 28 days after the second AZD1222 dose. The receptor set was obtained from an adult who received the AZD1222 COVID-19 vaccine. The CDR3 runs from the conserved cysteine through the conserved F or W.

J gene: TRBJ1-6; V gene: TRBV2; CDR3 protein: CASPRGVGSPLHF
J gene: TRBJ2-1; V gene: TRBV9; CDR3 protein: CASSDSGGPYNEQFF
J gene: TRBJ2-2; V gene: TRBV28; CDR3 protein: CASSSSGKYTGELFF
J gene: TRBJ1-1; V gene: TRBV7-9; CDR3 protein: CASRGGQLNTEAFF
J gene: TRBJ2-3; V gene: TRBV6-5; CDR3 protein: CASSQATSGADTQYF
J gene: TRBJ1-2; V gene: TRBV30; CDR3 protein: CAWSVGTGASDYGYTF
J gene: TRBJ1-1; V gene: TRBV28; CDR3 protein: CATIDRAGANTEAFF
J gene: TRBJ2-5; V gene: TRBV3-1/TRBV3-2; CDR3 protein: CASSQANGQETQYF
J gene: TRBJ1-4; V gene: TRBV6-5; CDR3 protein: CASSPLGWDEKLFF
J gene: TRBJ2-5; V gene: TRBV19; CDR3 protein: CASGTSGGRGTQYF
J gene: TRBJ2-7; V gene: TRBV30; CDR3 protein: CACRQFYEQYF
J gene: TRBJ1-2; V gene: TRBV6-1; CDR3 protein: CASSERQGAIGYTF
J gene: TRBJ2-3; V gene: TRBV11-2; CDR3 protein: CASSSRDWGYVGYF
J gene: TRBJ1-4; V gene: TRBV2; CDR3 protein: CASSELGTAPTEKLFF
J gene: TRBJ1-5; V gene: TRBV28; CDR3 protein: CASEGRGSNQPQHF
J gene: TRBJ2-7; V gene: TRBV9; CDR3 protein: CASSVGVGEQYF